Below are 29 T cell receptor beta chains sequenced from a single sample in a study of shared clonotypes between healthy human individuals (dated by TCRdb to about 2020). For the CD8 naive samples, CD45RO-negative cells were positively selected for CCR7, yielding a CD45RA+CCR7+ population from which TemRA cells were excluded. Library preparation was by the immunoSEQ multiplex PCR assay. Not all clones reach the TCRdb copy of this immuneACCESS table, which keeps in-frame sequences only. Checked studies attribute under half of the gap to unresolved V genes and leave the rest unexplained. The sample records about 2.1 million clones, roughly 95% of which are singletons. The ten largest clones add up to over 1.5% of the sample. The sample comprised naive CD8+ T cells from PBMCs. According to the study, the label for this sample's cell subset or site signals: CD45RA+CCR7+. These receptor sequences come from a man younger than 35 in good health. Some clones in this sample may be carry-over from other donors' samples.

This chain connects TRBV9 to TRBJ2-1; no firm D call. Deletions cut 0 bases from V and 4 bases from J, with 5 bases between. The CDR3 totals 13 residues. Germline V gives CDR1 SGDLS, CDR2 YYNGEE. The CDR3 reads CASSVEEYNEQFF. The CDR3 bases are TGTGCCAGCAGCGTAGAAGAGTACAATGAGCAGTTCTTC.

A remark on this clone: An end of the junction does not agree with germline; a read error may underlie this. This chain joins TRBV29-1 and TRBJ1-1, with D perhaps TRBD1 (5 bases). In germline, CDR1 is SQVTM, CDR2 ANQGSEA. The CDR3 covers 13 residues. The CDR3 here is CSVGMGRNAEAFF. CDR3 nucleotide sequence: TGCAGCGTCGGAATGGGGCGGAACGCTGAAGCTTTCTTT.

The chain uses TRBV29-1 and TRBJ2-7; D ambiguous. Germline V gene lookup returns CDR1 SQVTM and CDR2 ANQGSEA. Trimming shortened V by 7 bases and J by 2 bases, and 15 bases separated the two germline ends. The length of the CDR3 is 13 residues. The CDR3 DNA reads as TGCAGCGGATCATTTACATCTCCCTACGAGCAGTACTTC. As protein: CSGSFTSPYEQYF.

This chain uses TRBV4-3 with TRBJ1-5; no clear D gene. CDR1 and CDR2 from the germline V gene are LGHNA and YSLEER. Trimming shortened V by 1 base and J by 2 bases, and 12 bases separated the two germline ends. The CDR3 is 16 residues long. In nucleotides, the CDR3 is TGCGCCAGCAGCCAAGTATTCCAGGTACGCAATCAGCCCCAGCATTTT. It translates to CASSQVFQVRNQPQHF.

The rearrangement joins TRBV4-1 to TRBJ2-1; the match to TRBD1 covers 10 bases. Germline V lookup: CDR1 MGHRA, CDR2 YSYEKL. The J segment lost 7 bases and the V segment lost 4 bases, leaving 10 bases of the junction unmatched. The CDR3 sequence is 16 residues long. The CDR3 reads CASSLVRDRGSNEQFF. CDR3 bases: TGCGCCAGCAGCCTAGTCCGGGACAGGGGTTCAAATGAGCAGTTCTTC.

The V and J genes are TRBV5-4 and TRBJ2-3, with 9 bases matching TRBD2. The V gene's germline CDR1 is SGHNT and CDR2 YYREEE (reference sequence). The CDR3 has 16 amino acids. V was pared by 4 bases and J by 5 bases, with 11 bases of the junction left unmatched. CDR3 nucleotide sequence: TGTGCCAGCAGCCCCGAGGAGCTAGCGGGGATAGATACGCAGTATTTT. Amino acids: CASSPEELAGIDTQYF.

This rearrangement joins TRBV27 to TRBJ2-2; 7 positions agree with TRBD2. The CDR3 is 13 residues long. Germline V gene lookup returns CDR1 MNHEY and CDR2 SMNVEV (reference sequence). J gave up 6 bases and V 2 bases, and 0 bases lay outside the gene matches. Here the CDR3 DNA reads TGTGCCAGCAGTTTAGCGGGGGCCGGGGAGCTGTTTTTT. Amino acids: CASSLAGAGELFF.

The chain carries TRBV28 and TRBJ2-1; 7 bases line up with TRBD2. Trimming took 3 bases from V and 9 from J; bases not matched to a gene: 8. There are 14 residues in the CDR3. Germline V gene sequence: CDR1 MDHEN, CDR2 SYDVKM. The CDR3 reads CASSLGTIGTEQFF. The CDR3 DNA reads as TGTGCCAGCAGTTTGGGGACTATAGGTACTGAGCAGTTCTTC. Full variable domain (outside the CDR3, taken from reference TRBV28 and TRBJ2-1): DVKVTQSSRYLVKRTGEKVFLECVQDMDHENMFWYRQDPGLGLRLIYFSYDVKMKEKGDIPEGYSVSREKKERFSLILESASTNQTSMYLCASSLGTIGTEQFFGPGTRLTVL.

On this clone itself: In the same sample, other DNA sequences code for this CDR3. The rearrangement links TRBV7-6 to TRBJ2-7, with 10 nucleotides matching TRBD2. There are 15 residues in the CDR3. CDR1 and CDR2 from the germline V gene are SGHVS and FNYEAQ. Trimming removed 2 bases from V and 5 bases from J; junction bases left unmatched: 6. The CDR3 DNA sequence: TGTGCCAGCAGCTTATATAGCCTAGCGGGAGACGAGCAGTACTTC. It yields the protein CASSLYSLAGDEQYF.

The rearrangement joins TRBV19 to TRBJ2-1, with TRBD2 identical over 7 bases. V shed 2 bases and J 6 bases; nucleotides not matched to a gene: 10. CDR3 length: 16 residues. CDR1 is LNHDA, CDR2 SQIVND, per germline (reference sequence). The CDR3, as DNA: TGTGCCAGTAGTATAAATTTGGGGGAGGGCTTCAATGAGCAGTTCTTC. Translation gives CASSINLGEGFNEQFF.

The chain couples TRBV30 to TRBJ1-5; D unresolved. V gave up 3 bases and J gave up 2 bases, with 11 bases separating them. This CDR3 has 14 amino acids. The germline CDR1 and CDR2 sequences are GTSNPN and SVGIG (reference sequence). The CDR3 spells CAWRTGEGNQPQHF. The DNA of the CDR3 is TGTGCCTGGAGGACGGGTGAAGGCAATCAGCCCCAGCATTTT. Full variable domain (rest looked up from reference TRBV30 and TRBJ1-5): SQTIHQWPATLVQPVGSPLSLECTVEGTSNPNLYWYRQAAGRGLQLLFYSVGIGQISSEVPQNLSASRPQDRQFILSSKKLLLSDSGFYLCAWRTGEGNQPQHFGDGTRLSIL.

The chain joins TRBV7-9 to TRBJ2-1; 10 bases agree with TRBD2. In germline, CDR1 is SEHNR, CDR2 FQNEAQ (reference sequence). The J segment lost 8 bases and the V segment lost 4 bases, leaving 11 bases of the junction unmatched. The CDR3 length is 16 residues. CDR3 sequence: CASSSPSSGRSYEQFF. The CDR3 bases are TGTGCCAGCAGCTCGCCCAGTAGCGGGAGGAGCTATGAGCAGTTCTTC.

About this clone itself: Distinct nucleotide sequences in the sample also encode this CDR3. The chain links TRBV28 to TRBJ2-7; D might be TRBD1 or TRBD2, each matching 5 bases. Trimming shortened V by 5 bases and J by 2 bases, and 10 bases separated the two germline ends. The CDR3 length is 13 residues. Germline CDR1 reads MDHEN; CDR2 reads SYDVKM. CDR3 nucleotides: TGTGCCAGCAGTCCAGGGCGGGCCTACGAGCAGTACTTC. Translation: CASSPGRAYEQYF.

The rearrangement joins TRBV28 to TRBJ2-1; 16 nucleotides line up with TRBD2. Looked up from germline, CDR1 is MDHEN and CDR2 is SYDVKM. V lost 4 bases and J lost 2; bases outside the gene matches: 11. The CDR3 runs to 20 residues. The CDR3 bases are TGTGCCAGCAGTTCCCTCGCCGGGACTAGCGGGAGGGCCGCCTACAATGAGCAGTTCTTC. Translating it yields CASSSLAGTSGRAAYNEQFF. Supplemented by reference TRBV28 and TRBJ2-1, the full variable domain reads DVKVTQSSRYLVKRTGEKVFLECVQDMDHENMFWYRQDPGLGLRLIYFSYDVKMKEKGDIPEGYSVSREKKERFSLILESASTNQTSMYLCASSSLAGTSGRAAYNEQFFGPGTRLTVL.

The chain recombines TRBV10-3 with TRBJ2-2, with D unclear. The germline V and J ends were trimmed by 10 bases and 1 base, with 19 bases remaining between them. Germline V gene data show CDR1 as ENHRY and CDR2 as SYGVKD. The CDR3 runs to 16 residues. In nucleotides, the CDR3 is TGTGCCACCCAAGCTCTCGGTTTCGGGAACACCGGGGAGCTGTTTTTT. Protein sequence: CATQALGFGNTGELFF.

This chain uses TRBV15 with TRBJ2-7; D is perhaps TRBD1 (5 bases). Germline values: CDR1 LNHNV, CDR2 YYDKDF (reference sequence). The ends were cut back, 5 bases at V and 7 bases at J, with 15 bases in the middle. The length of the CDR3 is 13 residues. DNA for the CDR3: TGTGCCACCAGCCAAAACAGGAAAAATGAGCAGTACTTC. It translates to CATSQNRKNEQYF. The whole variable domain, remainder taken from reference TRBV15 and TRBJ2-7, is DAMVIQNPRYQVTQFGKPVTLSCSQTLNHNVMYWYQQKSSQAPKLLFHYYDKDFNNEADTPDNFQSRRPNTSFCFLDIRSPGLGDTAMYLCATSQNRKNEQYFGPGTRLTVT.

V is TRBV11-2 and J is TRBJ2-5, with TRBD1 identical over 9 bases. This CDR3 spans 16 amino acids. V dropped 2 bases and J dropped 5; count of bases not matched to a gene: 9. Germline lookup yields CDR1 SGHAT and CDR2 FQNNGV. The CDR3 DNA is TGTGCCAGCAGCTTAACTCGGACAGGGGTTGGGGAGACCCAGTACTTC. This codes for CASSLTRTGVGETQYF.

This chain uses TRBV30 with TRBJ2-7; D remains unclear. The CDR3 contains 14 residues. Germline assignment: CDR1 GTSNPN and CDR2 SVGIG (reference sequence). The V end was cut by 0 bases, the J end by 6 bases, with 15 bases between. CDR3 sequence reads: CAWSVGKKTGEQYF. The CDR3 DNA is TGTGCCTGGAGTGTGGGCAAAAAGACGGGCGAGCAGTACTTC.

This chain uses TRBV6-1 with TRBJ1-5; D not certain. The germline V gene encodes CDR1 MNHNS and CDR2 SASEGT. Trimming stripped 5 bases from V and 0 bases from J, with 8 bases between. CDR3 length: 14 residues. The CDR3 DNA reads as TGTGCCAGCAGTCCCATGATTAGCAATCAGCCCCAGCATTTT. It is translated as CASSPMISNQPQHF.

The V gene is TRBV27, the J gene TRBJ2-6; 8 positions match TRBD2. The germline gives CDR1 MNHEY, CDR2 SMNVEV (reference sequence). This CDR3 has 19 amino acids. V was clipped by 5 bases and J by 0 bases; unmatched bases: 12. CDR3 DNA: TGTGCCAGCAGTACTCCGTGGCAGGGGACTAGCTCTGGGGCCAACGTCCTGACTTTC. Translated: CASSTPWQGTSSGANVLTF.

The rearrangement uses TRBV28 and TRBJ2-5, with D perhaps matching TRBD2 (5 bases). Germline V gives CDR1 MDHEN, CDR2 SYDVKM. V gave up 3 bases and J gave up 7 bases, with 12 bases separating them. The CDR3 covers 13 residues. Here the CDR3 DNA reads TGTGCCAGCAGTTTTACGGAGGTCGGGACCCAGTACTTC. Translating it yields CASSFTEVGTQYF.

V and J are TRBV27 and TRBJ2-7, with TRBD1 identical over 7 bases. The J segment lost 1 base and the V segment lost 5 bases, leaving 5 bases of the junction unmatched. Germline-derived CDR1 and CDR2 are MNHEY and SMNVEV (reference sequence). This CDR3 contains 14 residues. CDR3 DNA: TGTGCCAGCAGTACCCGGACAGGTTCCTACGAGCAGTACTTC. It encodes CASSTRTGSYEQYF.

This chain uses TRBV29-1 with TRBJ2-2, with 13 bases that match TRBD2. The CDR3 runs 16 residues. J lost 5 bases, V lost 6 bases, and 9 bases had no gene match. CDR1 and CDR2 from the germline V gene are SQVTM and ANQGSEA. CDR3 sequence reads: CSVAGLAGAETGELFF. The CDR3 DNA reads TGCAGCGTCGCCGGACTAGCGGGAGCTGAAACCGGGGAGCTGTTTTTT.

The chain uses TRBV27 and TRBJ2-1; D is perhaps TRBD1 (5 bases). The CDR3 sequence is 16 residues long. V was cut by 3 bases and J by 6 bases, with 18 bases left in between. Germline V lookup: CDR1 MNHEY, CDR2 SMNVEV (reference sequence). The CDR3 sequence: CASSLGLGEGINEQFF. The CDR3 DNA reads TGTGCCAGCAGTTTGGGATTAGGGGAAGGGATCAATGAGCAGTTCTTC.

This clone showed up just once. The rearrangement uses TRBV19 and TRBJ2-1; TRBD1 might be the D (6 bases). Germline CDR1 and CDR2: LNHDA and SQIVND (reference sequence). This CDR3 has 16 residues. V lost 4 bases and J lost 4, with 17 bases in between. CDR3 region: CASSTTTGRVYNEQFF. CDR3 DNA sequence: TGTGCCAGTAGTACGACAACAGGGAGAGTATACAATGAGCAGTTCTTC.

The chain combines TRBV13 with TRBJ2-1, with TRBD2 matching 9 bases. This CDR3 has 15 residues. V trimming: 6 bases; J trimming: 2 bases; junction bases outside the gene matches: 5. Germline V gene sequence: CDR1 PRHDT, CDR2 FYEKMQ (reference sequence). CDR3 loop: CASSLGLATYNEQFF. The CDR3 DNA is TGTGCCAGCAGTTTGGGACTAGCCACCTACAATGAGCAGTTCTTC.

This chain links TRBV29-1 with TRBJ2-2; TRBD2 might be the D (6 bases). The CDR3 has 11 amino acids. Germline lookup yields CDR1 SQVTM and CDR2 ANQGSEA. The V gene lost 7 bases and the J gene lost 6 bases, with 9 bases spanning the gap. DNA for the CDR3: TGCAGCGGCGGGACTCCCGGGGAGCTGTTTTTT. Translation gives CSGGTPGELFF.

About this clone: The sample contains more than one DNA sequence encoding this CDR3. This chain links TRBV27 with TRBJ1-2, with TRBD1 identical over 9 bases. The length of the CDR3 is 12 residues. Trimming removed 6 bases from V and 5 bases from J; junction bases left unmatched: 1. From germline, CDR1 is MNHEY and CDR2 SMNVEV (reference sequence). For the CDR3, the DNA is TGTGCCAGCAGGACAGGGGGTTATGGCTACACCTTC. The encoded protein is CASRTGGYGYTF.

The chain combines TRBV5-8 with TRBJ2-7; D is possibly TRBD1 or TRBD2 (5 bases each). Germline V gene data show CDR1 as SGHTS and CDR2 as YDEGEE. CDR3 length: 14 residues. Deletions cut 3 bases from V and 3 bases from J, with 13 bases between. This CDR3 is CASSSRDGFYEQYF. The CDR3 DNA follows: TGTGCCAGCAGCTCCCGGGACGGATTCTACGAGCAGTACTTC. Supplemented by reference TRBV5-8 and TRBJ2-7, the full variable domain reads EAGVTQSPTHLIKTRGQQATLRCSPISGHTSVYWYQQALGLGLQFLLWYDEGEERNRGNFPPRFSGRQFPNYSSELNVNALELEDSALYLCASSSRDGFYEQYFGPGTRLTVT.